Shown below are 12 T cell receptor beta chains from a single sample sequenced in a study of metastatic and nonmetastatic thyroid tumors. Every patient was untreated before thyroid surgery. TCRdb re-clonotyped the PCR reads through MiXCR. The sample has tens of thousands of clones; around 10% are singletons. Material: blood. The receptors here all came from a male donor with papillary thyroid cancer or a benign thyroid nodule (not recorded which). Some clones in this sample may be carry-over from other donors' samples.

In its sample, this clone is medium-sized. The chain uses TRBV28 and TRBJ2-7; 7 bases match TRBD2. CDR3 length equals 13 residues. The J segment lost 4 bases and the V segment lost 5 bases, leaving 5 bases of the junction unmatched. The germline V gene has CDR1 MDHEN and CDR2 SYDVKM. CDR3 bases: TGTGCCAGCAGTCCCGGGGGAGGGTACGAGCAGTACTTC. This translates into CASSPGGGYEQYF.

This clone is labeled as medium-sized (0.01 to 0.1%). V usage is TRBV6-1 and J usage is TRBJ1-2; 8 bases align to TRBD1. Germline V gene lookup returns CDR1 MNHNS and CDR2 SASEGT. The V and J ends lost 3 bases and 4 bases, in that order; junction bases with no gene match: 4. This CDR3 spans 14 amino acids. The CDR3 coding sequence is TGTGCCAGCAGTGAGGGACAGGTCTTCTATGGCTACACCTTC. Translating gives CASSEGQVFYGYTF.

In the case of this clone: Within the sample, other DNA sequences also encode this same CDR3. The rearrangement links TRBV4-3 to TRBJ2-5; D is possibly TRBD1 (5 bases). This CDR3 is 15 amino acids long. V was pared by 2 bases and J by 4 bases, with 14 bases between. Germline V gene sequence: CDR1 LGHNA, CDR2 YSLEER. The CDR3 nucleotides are TGCGCCAGCAGCCAACCGGGCCTAAGGGGAGAGACCCAGTACTTC. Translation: CASSQPGLRGETQYF.

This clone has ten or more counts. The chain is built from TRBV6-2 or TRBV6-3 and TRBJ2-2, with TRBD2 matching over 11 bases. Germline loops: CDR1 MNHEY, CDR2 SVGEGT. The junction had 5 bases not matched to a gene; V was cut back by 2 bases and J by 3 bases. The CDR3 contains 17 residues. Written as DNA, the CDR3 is TGTGCCAGCAGTTACATTAGCGGGAGGGAGCACACCGGGGAGCTGTTTTTT. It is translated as CASSYISGREHTGELFF.

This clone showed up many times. The CDR3 DNA sequence: TGTGCCAGCAGCTTGAGCGGGGCTATAAACAATGAGCAGTTCTTC. Its protein is CASSLSGAINNEQFF. This chain links TRBV7-9 with TRBJ2-1; 7 bases are shared with TRBD2. This CDR3 is 15 amino acids long. The germline V gene has CDR1 SEHNR and CDR2 FQNEAQ (reference sequence). V shed 3 bases, J shed 5 bases, and the junction held 7 bases outside the gene matches.

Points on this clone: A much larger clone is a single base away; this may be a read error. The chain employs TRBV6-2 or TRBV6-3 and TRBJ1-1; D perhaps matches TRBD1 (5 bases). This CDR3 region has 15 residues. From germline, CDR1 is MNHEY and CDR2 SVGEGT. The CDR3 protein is CATQTGTASAAESFF. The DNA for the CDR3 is TGTGCCACCCAGACCGGGACGGCAAGCGCCGCTGAATCTTTCTTT.

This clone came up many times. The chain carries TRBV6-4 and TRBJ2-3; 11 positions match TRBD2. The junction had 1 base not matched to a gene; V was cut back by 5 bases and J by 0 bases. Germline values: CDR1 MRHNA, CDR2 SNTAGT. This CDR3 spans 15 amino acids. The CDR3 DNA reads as TGTGCCAGCAGTTGGACTAGCGGGAGCACAGATACGCAGTATTTT. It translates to CASSWTSGSTDTQYF.

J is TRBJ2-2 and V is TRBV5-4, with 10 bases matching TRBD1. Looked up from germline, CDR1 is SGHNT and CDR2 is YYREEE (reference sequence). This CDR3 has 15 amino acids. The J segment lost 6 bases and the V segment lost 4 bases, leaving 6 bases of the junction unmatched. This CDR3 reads CASSMDRGYAGELFF. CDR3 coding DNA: TGTGCCAGCAGCATGGACAGGGGGTATGCCGGGGAGCTGTTTTTT.

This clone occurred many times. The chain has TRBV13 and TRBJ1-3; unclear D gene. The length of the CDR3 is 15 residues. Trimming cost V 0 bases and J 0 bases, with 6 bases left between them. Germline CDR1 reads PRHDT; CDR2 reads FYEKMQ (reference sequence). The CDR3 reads CASSLGSGSGNTIYF. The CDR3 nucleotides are TGTGCCAGCAGCTTAGGTTCGGGCTCTGGAAACACCATATATTTT.

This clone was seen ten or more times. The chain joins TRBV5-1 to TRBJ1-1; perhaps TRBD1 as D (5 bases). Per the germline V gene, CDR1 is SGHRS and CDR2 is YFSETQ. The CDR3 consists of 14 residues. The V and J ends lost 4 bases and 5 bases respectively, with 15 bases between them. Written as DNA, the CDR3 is TGCGCCAGCAGCCCTGGGGGGGTAGGGACTGAAGCTTTCTTT. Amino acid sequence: CASSPGGVGTEAFF.

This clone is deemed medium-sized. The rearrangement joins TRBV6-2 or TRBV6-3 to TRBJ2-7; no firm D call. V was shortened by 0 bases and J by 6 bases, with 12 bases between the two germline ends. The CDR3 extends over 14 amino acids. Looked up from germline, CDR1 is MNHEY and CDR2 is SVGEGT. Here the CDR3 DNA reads TGTGCCAGCAGTTACTCCGGTAGAACGGGCGAGCAGTACTTC. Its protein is CASSYSGRTGEQYF.

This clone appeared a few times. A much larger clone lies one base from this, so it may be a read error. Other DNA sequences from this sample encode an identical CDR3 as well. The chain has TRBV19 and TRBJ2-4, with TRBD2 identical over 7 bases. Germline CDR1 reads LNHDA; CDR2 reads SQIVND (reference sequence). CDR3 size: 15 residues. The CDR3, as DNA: TGTGCTAGTAGTCGAGAGCGGGGAGCCAAAAACATTCAGTACTTC. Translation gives CASSRERGAKNIQYF.